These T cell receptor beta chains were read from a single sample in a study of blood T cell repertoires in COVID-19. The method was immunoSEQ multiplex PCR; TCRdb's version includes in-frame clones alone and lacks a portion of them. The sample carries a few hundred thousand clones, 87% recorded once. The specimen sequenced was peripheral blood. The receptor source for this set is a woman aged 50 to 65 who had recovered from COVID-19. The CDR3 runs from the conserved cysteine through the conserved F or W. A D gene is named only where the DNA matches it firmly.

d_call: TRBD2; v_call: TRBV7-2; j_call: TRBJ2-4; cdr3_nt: TGTGCCAGCAGCCAACCAGCGGGAGTGGGCAAAAACATTCAGTACTTC; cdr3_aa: CASSQPAGVGKNIQYF
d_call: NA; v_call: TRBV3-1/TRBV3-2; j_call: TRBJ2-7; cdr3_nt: TGTGCCAGCAGCCAAGGATTAATAAGGCGGAGCTACGAGCAGTACTTC; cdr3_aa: CASSQGLIRRSYEQYF
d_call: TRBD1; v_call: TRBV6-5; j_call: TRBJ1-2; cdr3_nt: TGTGCCAGCCAGGGGGGCCCGACTGGCTATGGCTACACCTTC; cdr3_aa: CASQGGPTGYGYTF
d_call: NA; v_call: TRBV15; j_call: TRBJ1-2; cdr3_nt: TGTGCCACCAGCAGAGAGGCAGACTATGGCTACACCTTC; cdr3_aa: CATSREADYGYTF
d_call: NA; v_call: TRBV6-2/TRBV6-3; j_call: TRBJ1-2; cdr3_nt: TGTGCCAGCAGTTACGGGAGGGTTGCTCACTATGGCTACACCTTC; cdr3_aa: CASSYGRVAHYGYTF
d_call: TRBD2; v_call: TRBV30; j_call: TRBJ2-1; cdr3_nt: TGTGCCTGGAGTGTACTAGCGGGAGCCCCCGGCAATGAGCAGTTCTTC; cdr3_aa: CAWSVLAGAPGNEQFF
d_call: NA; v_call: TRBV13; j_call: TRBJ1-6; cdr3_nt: TGTGCCAGCAGCTTAGCCGGGAGCTCCTATAATTCACCCCTCCACTTT; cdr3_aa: CASSLAGSSYNSPLHF
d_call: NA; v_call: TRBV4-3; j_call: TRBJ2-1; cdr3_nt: TGCGCCAGCAGCCAAGATTTGCGGGTGCCCTACAATGAGCAGTTCTTC; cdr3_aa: CASSQDLRVPYNEQFF
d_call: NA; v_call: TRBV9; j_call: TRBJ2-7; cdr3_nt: TGTGCCAGCAGCGTAGCTCAGGGGGGCGAGCAGTACTTC; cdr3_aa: CASSVAQGGEQYF
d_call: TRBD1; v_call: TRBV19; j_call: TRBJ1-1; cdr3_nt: TGTGCCAGTAGTATCGGCAGGGGGTTCATGAACACTGAAGCTTTCTTT; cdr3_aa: CASSIGRGFMNTEAFF
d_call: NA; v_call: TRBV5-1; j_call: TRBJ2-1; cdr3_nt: TGCGCCAGCAGCTTGGACAGGGCTAATGAGCAGTTCTTC; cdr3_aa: CASSLDRANEQFF
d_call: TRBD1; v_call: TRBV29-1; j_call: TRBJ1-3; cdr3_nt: TGCGCAATTATACAGGGGGACACCATATATTTT; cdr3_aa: CAIIQGDTIYF
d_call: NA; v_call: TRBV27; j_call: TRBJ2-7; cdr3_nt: TGTGCCAGCAGTTTATTTGGGGGGTTTTATGAGACTAGTTCGTCCGAGCAGTACTTC; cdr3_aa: CASSLFGGFYETSSSEQYF
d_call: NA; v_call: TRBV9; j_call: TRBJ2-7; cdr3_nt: TGTGCCAGCAGTCAGACGGCCGGAGGAGCTCCGAGTAAGGGCGAGCAGTACTTC; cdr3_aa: CASSQTAGGAPSKGEQYF
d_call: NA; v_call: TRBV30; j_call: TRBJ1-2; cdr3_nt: TGTGCCTGGAGTACCTCTCCCGGGGAAATCTATGGCTACACCTTC; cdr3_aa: CAWSTSPGEIYGYTF
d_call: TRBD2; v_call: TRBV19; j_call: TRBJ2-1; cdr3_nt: TGTGCCAGTAGTCCTAGCGGGAGTATCTACAATGAGCAGTTCTTC; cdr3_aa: CASSPSGSIYNEQFF
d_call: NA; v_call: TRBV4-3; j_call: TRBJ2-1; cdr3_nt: TGCGCCAGCAGCCAAGATGGCGTGAGGGAAGATGAGCAGTTCTTC; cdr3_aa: CASSQDGVREDEQFF
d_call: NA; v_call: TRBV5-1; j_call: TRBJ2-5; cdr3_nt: TGCGCCAGCAGCTTGGGATGGGCCAAAGAGACCCAGTACTTC; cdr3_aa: CASSLGWAKETQYF
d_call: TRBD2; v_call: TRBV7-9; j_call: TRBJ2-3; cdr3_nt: TGTGCCAGCAGGAGCGGGGGAGTCACGCAGTATTTT; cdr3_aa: CASRSGGVTQYF
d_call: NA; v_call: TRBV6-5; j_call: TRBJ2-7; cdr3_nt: TGTGCCAGCACCCTCATGCAGGGATCTCTTGAGCAGTACTTC; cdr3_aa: CASTLMQGSLEQYF